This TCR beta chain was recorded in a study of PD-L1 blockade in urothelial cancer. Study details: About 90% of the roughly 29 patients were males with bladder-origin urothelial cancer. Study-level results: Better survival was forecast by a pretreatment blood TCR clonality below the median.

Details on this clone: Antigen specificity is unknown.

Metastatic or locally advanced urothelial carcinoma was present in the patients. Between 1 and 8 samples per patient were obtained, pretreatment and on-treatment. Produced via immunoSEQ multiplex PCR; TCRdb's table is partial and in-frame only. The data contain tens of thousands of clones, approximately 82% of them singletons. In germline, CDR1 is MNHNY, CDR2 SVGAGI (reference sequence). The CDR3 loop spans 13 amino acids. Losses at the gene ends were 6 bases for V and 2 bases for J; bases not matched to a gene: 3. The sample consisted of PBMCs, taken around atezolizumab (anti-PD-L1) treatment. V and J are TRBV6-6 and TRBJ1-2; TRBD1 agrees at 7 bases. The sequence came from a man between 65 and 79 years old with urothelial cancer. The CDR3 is CASRPTGNYGYTF. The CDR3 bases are TGTGCCAGCAGGCCGACAGGGAACTATGGCTACACCTTC.